This T cell receptor beta chain emerged from a study of PD-L1 blockade in urothelial cancer. Study results and limitations: Better survival was predicted by below-median pretreatment blood TCR clonality.

TCRdb's copy holds only in-frame clones and misses some; the assay was immunoSEQ multiplex PCR. Of 75,000 to 100,000 clones in the sample, roughly 85% are singletons; the top ten hold about 8.4%. Noted time point: peripheral blood 6 weeks after treatment start. With 2 bases clipped from V and 6 bases from J, the junction kept 8 bases outside the gene matches. This CDR3 comprises 16 residues. Germline V gives CDR1 SGHTA, CDR2 FQGTGA. Note on this clone: Its specificity is unknown.

This rearrangement joins TRBV7-3 to TRBJ2-5; 11 nucleotides agree with TRBD2. The sequencing here drew on PBMCs, taken around atezolizumab (anti-PD-L1) treatment. The origin of this receptor is a man between 70 and 80 years old with urothelial cancer. The CDR3 region is CASSLATSGSRKTQYF. Here the CDR3 DNA reads TGTGCCAGCAGCTTAGCCACTAGCGGGAGTAGGAAGACCCAGTACTTC.